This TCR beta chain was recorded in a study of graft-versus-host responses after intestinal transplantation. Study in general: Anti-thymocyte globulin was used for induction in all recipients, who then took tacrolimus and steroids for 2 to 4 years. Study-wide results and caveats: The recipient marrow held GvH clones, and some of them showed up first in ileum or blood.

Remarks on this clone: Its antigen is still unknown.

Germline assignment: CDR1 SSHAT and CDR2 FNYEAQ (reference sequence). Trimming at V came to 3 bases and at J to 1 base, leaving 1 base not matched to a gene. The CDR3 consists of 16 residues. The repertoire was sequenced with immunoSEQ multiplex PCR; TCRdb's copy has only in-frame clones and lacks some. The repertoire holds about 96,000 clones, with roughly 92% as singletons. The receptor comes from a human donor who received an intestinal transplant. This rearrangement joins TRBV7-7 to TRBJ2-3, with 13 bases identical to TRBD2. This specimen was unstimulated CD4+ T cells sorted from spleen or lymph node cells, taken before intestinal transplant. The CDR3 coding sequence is TGTGCCAGCAGCTTTGGGACTAGCGGGGGCACAGATACGCAGTATTTT. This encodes CASSFGTSGGTDTQYF. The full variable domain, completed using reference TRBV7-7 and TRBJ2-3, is GAGVSQSPRYKVTKRGQDVTLRCDPISSHATLYWYQQALGQGPEFLTYFNYEAQPDKSGLPSDRFSAERPEGSISTLTIQRTEQRDSAMYRCASSFGTSGGTDTQYFGPGTRLTVL.